This T cell receptor beta chain was observed in a study of blood T cells in healthy people across ages (dated by TCRdb to 2014 to 2015). With respect to the entire study: Template switching captured roughly one uniquely barcoded TCR beta cDNA molecule per two T cells in model experiments. Age-related changes in TCR beta repertoire diversity were measured in the study by deep sequencing normalized with unique cDNA molecular identifiers. The donors were divided into four age groups: young (average 16 years), middle-aged (over 35), aged (about 60) and long-lived (approximately 74). To avoid experimental bias, donors of different ages were distributed randomly across sequencing lanes. Using the same blood draw, the study looked at two additional independent replicas of 1 million unique cDNA reads for two donors, one aged 18 to 30 and the other aged 80 or older.

CDR1 SEHNR and CDR2 FQNEAQ are derived from the germline V gene (reference sequence). The cysteine opens and the phenylalanine closes a CDR3 of 14 amino acids. The sequence is cut down to CDR3 DNA, 42 bases in frame from base 1. V lost 4 bases and J lost 4 bases; the stretch between them is 12 bases long. Systemically healthy Caucasian individuals from Russia, approximately 39 in total and aged roughly 6 to 100 years, were included as donors. Each donor gave about 10 milliliters of peripheral blood, drawn into EDTA-treated Vacutainer tubes. Ficoll-Paque density-gradient centrifugation was used to isolate PBMCs, with at least 6.5 million obtained per sample. Trizol reagent was used to extract total RNA from the PBMCs, yielding at least 5 micrograms per sample. For every donor, an aliquot of PBMCs went through flow cytometry to measure the percentages of naive CD45RAhigh/CD27high T cells. Results and caveats for the whole study, not just this receptor: There was a strong correlation between observed TCR beta diversity and the percentage of naive T cells measured by flow cytometry. Donor CMV infection status was unknown, potentially confounding age-related changes in expanded clonotypes. Bulk unsorted PBMC profiling prevented conclusive comparison of naive and antigen-experienced compartments. Estimates of total diversity based on one million sequenced T cells were considered lower bounds and underestimates. As age increased, observed TCR beta diversity per million T cells dropped in a roughly linear way, and a significant reduction was already evident by age approximately 40. Compared with the aged group, the long-lived group had more naive CD4+ T cells, fewer expanded clones and increased TCR diversity, a pattern suggesting age selection.

Library creation used 5' RACE. Sequencing used an Illumina HiSeq 2500. The second PCR ran for about 7 to 11 cycles and used a J-beta primer mix along with a sample-barcoded 5' primer. Each TCR beta cDNA molecule received a unique molecular identifier from a template-switch 5' adaptor carrying 12 random nucleotides. Each sample yielded at least 2.5 million CDR3-containing paired-end reads. First-strand cDNA synthesis was performed from all RNA using the Mint cDNA synthesis kit, with priming by a TRBC-specific oligonucleotide. Following uracil-DNA glycosylase treatment, a first 18-cycle PCR with universal primers M1SS and BC2_uni_R was performed on all cDNA. Per the original workflow: Normalization of each sample was performed by random selection of 1 million high-quality reads, each carrying a distinct molecular identifier. Reads sharing molecular identifiers were discarded rather than binned into consensus sequences. MiTCR, set to a Q25 quality threshold and the strictest error-elimination algorithm, was used for CDR3 identification, clonotype clustering and error correction. A nonparametric unseen species model with Euler transformation was used to estimate lower-bound total TCR beta diversity. The public reads were reprocessed in TCRdb via fastp at Q25 and MiXCR, keeping in-frame beta chains. Every distinct CDR3 protein forms one entry, paired with its most common genes and DNA. TCRdb, rather than the study authors, made the V and J calls. The sample table shows 600,000 to 1,000,000 distinct CDR3 sequences, and about three fifths are seen once. The biggest ten clones account for around 22% of the sample.

Only one count was recorded for this clonotype. Its antigen remains unidentified. No much larger clonotype is one base removed from it; base qualities were not supplied. The rearrangement joined TRBV7-9 to TRBJ2-3; no D segment can be confidently identified. This TCR came from a man aged 30 to 39 in good health. The source material was blood. The CDR3 reads as follows: CASSWLAPADTQYF. Read as DNA, the sequence is TGTGCCAGCAGCTGGCTCGCCCCCGCAGATACGCAGTATTTT.